This T cell receptor (beta chain) was obtained from a study of high-grade serous ovarian cancer treatment subgroups. Study results and limitations: Different patients shared almost no repertoire; same-patient tumors shared roughly 0.11 to 0.8.

Remarks on this clone: Its specificity is unknown.

Sequencing used immunoSEQ multiplex PCR; TCRdb keeps in-frame clones, though not all of them. The sample consists of about 4,400 clones, approximately 69% of them appearing once. Trimming pared 7 bases from V and 2 bases from J, leaving 12 bases between. CDR1 is SGHKS and CDR2 is YYEKEE in the germline V gene (reference sequence). This CDR3 has 13 amino acids. Tumor samples were taken before definitive surgery or chemotherapy. Sequenced sample: tumor tissue. This TCR came from a human donor with high-grade serous ovarian cancer. V gene TRBV5-5 combines with J gene TRBJ2-5, with a weak D call TRBD2 (6 bases). CDR3 nucleotide sequence: TGTGCCAGCCGATCGGGGGTACAAGAGACCCAGTACTTC. Translation gives CASRSGVQETQYF. The complete variable domain, with remaining parts taken from reference TRBV5-5 and TRBJ2-5, reads DAGVTQSPTHLIKTRGQQVTLRCSPISGHKSVSWYQQVLGQGPQFIFQYYEKEERGRGNFPDRFSARQFPNYSSELNVNALLLGDSALYLCASRSGVQETQYFGPGTRLLVL.